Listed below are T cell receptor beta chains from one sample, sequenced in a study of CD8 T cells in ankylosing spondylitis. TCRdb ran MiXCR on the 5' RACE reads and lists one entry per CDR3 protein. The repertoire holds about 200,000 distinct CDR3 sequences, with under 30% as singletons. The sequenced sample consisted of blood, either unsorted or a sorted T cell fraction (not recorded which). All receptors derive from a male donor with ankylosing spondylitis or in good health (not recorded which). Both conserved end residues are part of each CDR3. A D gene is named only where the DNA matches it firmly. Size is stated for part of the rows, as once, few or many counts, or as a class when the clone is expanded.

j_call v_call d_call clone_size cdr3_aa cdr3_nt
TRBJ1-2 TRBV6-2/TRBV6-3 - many CASSYSIYGYTF TGTGCCAGCAGTTACTCGATTTATGGCTACACCTTC
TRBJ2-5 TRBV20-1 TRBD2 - CIIGLAQQETQYF TGCATTATAGGACTAGCCCAGCAAGAGACCCAGTACTTC
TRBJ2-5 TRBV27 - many CASSFLRPTQETQYF TGTGCCAGCAGTTTCTTACGGCCAACTCAAGAGACCCAGTACTTC
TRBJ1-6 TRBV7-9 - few CASSLDSSPLHF TGTGCCAGCAGCTTAGACAGTTCACCCCTCCACTTT
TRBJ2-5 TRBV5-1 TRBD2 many CASSLGTSGSETQYF TGCGCCAGCAGCTTGGGGACTAGCGGGAGTGAGACCCAGTACTTC
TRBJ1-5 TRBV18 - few CASSSGEYQPQHF TGTGCCAGCTCATCAGGGGAATATCAGCCCCAGCATTTT
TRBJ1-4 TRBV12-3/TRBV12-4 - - CASSLGTLRKLFF TGTGCCAGCAGCCTGGGGACTCTTAGAAAACTGTTTTTT
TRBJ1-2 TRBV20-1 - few CSARDRGSGYTF TGCAGTGCTAGAGATCGCGGGTCTGGCTACACCTTC
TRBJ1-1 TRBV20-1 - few CSAIGQNMNTEAFF TGCAGTGCTATAGGACAGAACATGAACACTGAAGCTTTCTTT
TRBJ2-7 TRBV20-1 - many CSARGRRYEQYF TGCAGTGCTAGAGGTCGCAGGTACGAGCAGTACTTC
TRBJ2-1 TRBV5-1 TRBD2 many CASSLVSGRRNEQFF TGCGCCAGCAGCTTGGTTAGCGGGAGAAGAAATGAGCAGTTCTTC
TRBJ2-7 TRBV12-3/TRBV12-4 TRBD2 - CASSSIAGVREQYF TGTGCCAGCAGTTCAATAGCGGGAGTCCGCGAGCAGTACTTC
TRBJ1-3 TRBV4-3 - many CASSPVTGNTIYF TGCGCCAGCAGCCCCGTAACTGGAAACACCATATATTTT
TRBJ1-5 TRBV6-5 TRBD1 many CASSYSSIGTGSNQPQHF TGTGCCAGCAGTTACTCGAGTATTGGGACAGGTAGCAATCAGCCCCAGCATTTT
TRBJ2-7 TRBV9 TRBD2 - CASSTSGRASYEQYF TGTGCCAGCAGCACTAGCGGGAGGGCCTCCTACGAGCAGTACTTC
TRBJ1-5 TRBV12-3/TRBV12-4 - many CASSLEGRSNQPQHF TGTGCCAGCAGTTTAGAGGGCCGGAGCAATCAGCCCCAGCATTTT
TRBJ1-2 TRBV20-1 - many CSARMGRDSQGGYTF TGCAGTGCTAGAATGGGAAGAGACTCTCAGGGCGGCTACACCTTC
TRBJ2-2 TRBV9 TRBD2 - CASSVDRSGLAGELFF TGTGCCAGCAGCGTAGATCGGTCCGGACTAGCCGGGGAGCTGTTTTTT